A single sample gave rise to the 16 T cell receptor beta chains below, sequenced in a study of monozygotic twins with inflammatory bowel disease. TCRdb re-called the 5' RACE reads and gives one entry per CDR3 protein, without DNA. Its table records 150,000 to 200,000 distinct CDR3 sequences. Sequences were obtained from blood. The receptors derive from a human donor with ulcerative colitis or Crohn's disease, or a healthy co-twin of an affected twin (not recorded which).

The CDR3 region is CASSLLQGAMVETEAFF. This chain links TRBV5-1 with TRBJ1-1; the D gene TCRdb calls, TRBD1, cannot be checked with no DNA. Germline V gene sequence: CDR1 SGHRS, CDR2 YFSETQ. The CDR3 runs to 17 residues.

The chain carries TRBV11-1 and TRBJ1-3. Germline lookup yields CDR1 SGHAT and CDR2 FQDESV (reference sequence). The CDR3 length is 18 residues. Here the CDR3 reads CASSLASVYTSSGNTIYF.

The rearrangement links TRBV7-2 to TRBJ2-7. Germline CDR1 and CDR2: SGHTA and FQGNSA. The CDR3 length is 14 residues. Here the CDR3 reads CASSLVLAAYEQYF.

The rearrangement links TRBV20-1 to TRBJ2-7. The CDR3 is 12 amino acids. The germline V gene has CDR1 DFQATT and CDR2 SNEGSKA (reference sequence). CDR3 loop: CGAIPTVYEQYF.

This chain connects TRBV28 to TRBJ2-2; absent DNA, TCRdb's TRBD2 call cannot be checked. Germline V CDR1 and CDR2: MDHEN, SYDVKM. CDR3 length: 17 residues. This CDR3 is CASSFPSGRGNTGELFF.

The chain employs TRBV6-2 or TRBV6-3 and TRBJ2-1. Germline assignment: CDR1 MNHEY and CDR2 SVGEGT. The CDR3 has 14 residues. The CDR3 sequence is CASSWVGISGEQFF.

The chain has TRBV5-4 and TRBJ2-7. The germline V gene encodes CDR1 SGHNT and CDR2 YYREEE (reference sequence). This CDR3 spans 14 amino acids. CDR3: CASSFSRLPYEQYF.

This chain connects TRBV7-3 to TRBJ2-3; the TCRdb call, TRBD1, lacks DNA for checking. The CDR3 covers 16 residues. CDR1 SGHTA and CDR2 FQGTGA come from the germline V gene. This CDR3 is CASSLWGEGAADTQYF.

The chain combines TRBV25-1 with TRBJ2-2; TCRdb's D gene call, TRBD1, goes unchecked for lack of DNA. This CDR3 spans 14 amino acids. The germline gives CDR1 MGHDK, CDR2 SYGVNS. This chain's CDR3 is CASSPTGNTGELFF.

The V and J genes are TRBV9 and TRBJ2-7. Germline V lookup: CDR1 SGDLS, CDR2 YYNGEE. This CDR3 spans 16 amino acids. CDR3 protein: CASSPYAKRSSYEQYF.

The chain is built from TRBV7-2 and TRBJ2-5; without DNA, the TCRdb call of TRBD1 cannot be checked. Germline loops: CDR1 SGHTA, CDR2 FQGNSA. CDR3 size: 12 residues. CDR3 in amino acids: CASSVAGRTQYF.

The J gene is TRBJ2-1, the V gene TRBV20-1. Germline V gene lookup returns CDR1 DFQATT and CDR2 SNEGSKA (reference sequence). The CDR3 extends over 15 amino acids. CDR3 sequence: CSARMKSSNYNEQFF.

V usage is TRBV25-1 and J usage is TRBJ2-1; there is no DNA to check the TCRdb D call of TRBD2. This CDR3 region has 14 residues. From germline, CDR1 is MGHDK and CDR2 SYGVNS. The chain's CDR3 is CASAPGLALNEQFF.

J is TRBJ2-1 and V is TRBV5-1; TCRdb indicates TRBD2, and absent DNA this call remains unverified. The CDR3 totals 17 residues. Germline V gene data show CDR1 as SGHRS and CDR2 as YFSETQ. This CDR3 reads CASSLGLAGGPDNEQFF.

J is TRBJ2-1 and V is TRBV7-6. CDR1 and CDR2 (germline): SGHVS, FNYEAQ. The CDR3 has 15 residues. CDR3 sequence reads: CASSLEGGPNNEQFF.

This sequence joins TRBV5-4 and TRBJ2-3; with no DNA, the TCRdb D assignment of TRBD2 cannot be verified. Germline V CDR1 and CDR2: SGHNT, YYREEE (reference sequence). The CDR3 length is 15 residues. The CDR3 loop is CASSLAGLSTDTQYF.